This TCR beta chain was captured in a study of blood T cell repertoires in COVID-19. Background on the study: Italy, Spain and the United States were the sources of the convalescent and acute COVID-19 samples.

Sequencing used immunoSEQ multiplex PCR; TCRdb keeps in-frame clones, though not all of them. The table shows around 330,000 clones, with roughly nine tenths occurring only once. The study assigned cohorts using participant-reported clinical history. Input material: PBMCs or T cells enriched from blood (not recorded which). This TCR derives from a man aged 55-75 years who had recovered from COVID-19.

CDR3 region: CASSLDTRSGNTIYF. The CDR3 nucleotides are TGTGCCAGCAGTTTAGACACCCGCTCTGGAAACACCATATATTTT. The chain is built from TRBV28 and TRBJ1-3; D is unresolved. This CDR3 region has 15 residues. Trimming left V 2 bases short and J 0 bases short, with 8 bases between. CDR1 is MDHEN and CDR2 is SYDVKM in the germline V gene.